This paragraph reports one TCR beta chain. Its specific antigen is unknown. Per-nucleotide qualities are absent, and no much larger clonotype sits a single base away. The cohort consisted of 600 or so healthy bone marrow donors. All cohort members were sampled while nominally healthy, although unrecorded immune exposures were likely present. The donor was CMV seronegative and belonged to the group of 320 or so seronegative cohort members. A peripheral blood sample was provided by each donor, and peripheral blood mononuclear cells were used for TCR beta sequencing. Genomic DNA was extracted from the blood cell samples with the Qiagen DNeasy Blood Extraction Kit. The method behind the library was the immunoSEQ multiplex PCR assay. A mixture of 60 forward primers for TCR Vbeta segments and 13 reverse primers for TCR Jbeta segments was used in the multiplex PCR. A multiplex PCR assay on genomic DNA amplified the CDR3 region of rearranged TCR beta genes. The amplified TCR beta libraries were sequenced on the Illumina HiSeq System as 87-base-pair reads. The original methods were these. A later analysis tallied around 80 million unique TCR beta chains across the 600 to 700 repertoires, and about 10 million of those chains were shared by two or more donors. To remove PCR and sequencing errors, raw reads were error-corrected and collapsed into unique sequences using a nearest-neighbor algorithm that merged closely related sequences. CDR3 sequences were aligned to IMGT reference sequences to assign V, D and J gene segments. For a sequence to be retained, at least a six-nucleotide match to both a V gene segment and a J gene segment was required. A rearrangement was called productive if the CDR3 had no stop codons and remained in frame with V and J, and every other rearrangement was called non-productive. Following IMGT convention, CDR3 was defined as the stretch from the second conserved V-encoded cysteine to the conserved J-encoded phenylalanine. The earlier analysis of approximately 590 of the donors excluded any sequence lacking an unambiguous match to a single V gene segment. An earlier analysis of 500 to 600 of the donors classified V segments as functional when productive rearrangements were above 56.7% and as segregating when the standard deviation between donors was above 5%. A statistical classification framework was built for diagnosing cytomegalovirus status from the catalog of TCR beta chain sequences. A later analysis assigned V and J genes by comparing TCR nucleotide sequences with IMGT/GENE-DB human TR gene sequences. Using the TCRdist pipeline, a later analysis assigned CDR3 sequences along with most-parsimonious VDJ recombination scenarios. In a later analysis, each TCR beta chain was defined by its CDR3 amino acid sequence together with its V-gene family, and reads without a unique V-gene family were excluded. In a later analysis, around 600 highly shared, low-generation-probability nucleotide sequences were removed to address suspected cross-contamination and a sequencing artifact. A later analysis calculated a clonal expansion index for each public chain from normalized within-repertoire ranks of inferred template counts. In a later analysis, generation probabilities were computed with a VDJ recombination model fitted to out-of-frame rearrangements, and the resulting probabilities were checked against IGoR. In a later analysis, TCR-TCR, TCR-HLA and TCR-CMV co-occurrence was scored with hypergeometric tests, and a repertoire-size bias correction was applied to TCR pairs. In a later analysis, false discovery rates were estimated by permuting HLA or CMV assignments 20 times. In a later analysis, co-occurring TCRs were grouped using DBSCAN, and TCRdist sequence similarity was added for clustering within HLA-allele-positive subsets. Repertoires with fewer than 30,000 or more than 120,000 public chains were left out of co-occurrence clustering, as were roughly five repertoires with anomalous nucleotide sharing. What TCRdb holds here is the immuneACCESS table cut down to in-frame rearrangements. Part of the clones is not present; checked against another copy, under half of the missing clones reflect an unresolved V gene, and the others are unexplained. Clone size and the V and J calls come from that table; the DNA yielded D and trimming. This sample gives about 150,000 clones in total; roughly 80% of them show up just once. The ten biggest clones cover 2% to 2.5% of the sample.

V drops 3 bases and J drops 8 bases, leaving 13 bases in between. The germline V gene provides CDR1 SNHLY and CDR2 FYNNEI. Including the terminal cysteine and phenylalanine, the CDR3 comprises 13 residues. Only CDR3 DNA remains: 39 bases, in frame from the first base. The data belong to a study of cytomegalovirus exposure and HLA in healthy donors (dated by TCRdb to 2015 to 2018). At the level of the whole study: According to an earlier analysis of 587 of the donors, some 170 million T cells yielded 100 million or so unique TCR beta sequences and around 280 Gb of sequence data. To predict cytomegalovirus infection status, the study brought together high-throughput TCR immunosequencing, statistical association of individual TCRs with disease status, and machine learning. A separate validation cohort of roughly 130 different subjects was used in addition to the roughly 620-subject first cohort. The study profiled the T cell repertoires of fewer than 850 subjects by immunosequencing and related them to cytomegalovirus serostatus. Rather than using new phenotypic data, the later analysis identified candidate immune exposures from TCR beta sequences and from how often those sequences occurred across donors. An earlier analysis of nearly 600 of the donors applied high-throughput TCR beta sequencing to assess whether each TCR beta V gene segment acted as functional or pseudogenic. Five DR-DQ haplotypes were treated as single units for association and clustering because of strong linkage in the cohort. The aim of the study was to test whether cataloging public T cell receptors could identify signatures of past pathogen exposure. A later genetic analysis used genome-wide SNP genotypes for about three fifths of the 666 donors, treating that subset as a discovery cohort. A later analysis re-examined previously published TCR beta repertoires from roughly 720 donors and added high-resolution HLA genotyping to investigate patterns of TCR occurrence. Donor age, sex, ethnicity and CMV serostatus were compiled together with the repertoire data. The number of typed donors differed by locus: about 620-630 for A, B, C, DRB1 and DQB1; 500 to 550 for DQA1; 606 for DPA1; and 400 to 480 for DPB1. Approximately 300 gigabases of sequencing data and tens of millions of unique TCR sequences were included in an early release covering over 600 HLA-typed donors. Among around 400 genotyped donors of the cohort, an average of around 250,000 unique TCR beta nucleotide sequences was sequenced per donor, of which about 18% were non-productive. Of the 398 genotyped donors, about 80% fell in the genetic ancestry cluster associated with self-reported Caucasian donors. All discovery cohort repertoires had been generated using a single sequencing platform. HLA typing covered class I and class II loci at four-digit resolution. What the study reported, not specific to this receptor: CMV serostatus was the only immune exposure information available for the cohort. In a later analysis, HLA-associated TCR beta chains were found to be more clonally expanded and to have lower generation probabilities than equally common non-associated chains. The authors suggested that the approach could potentially be generalized to other disease states and immunological phenotypes. Most TCR sequences were seen in very few donors, while some public TCRs were found in many individuals. Because counts were too low, 15 to 20 rarely observed V segments, including chromosome 9 orphons, were excluded from the earlier analysis of under 650 of the donors. V-gene and J-gene trimming of TCR beta chains was associated with a missense DCLRE1C variant in a later genetic analysis, and the association was replicated in an independent cohort. Some IMGT-functional V segments, including TRBV6-2 and TRBV6-3, could not be told apart with the 87-base-pair reads, so those segments were excluded. According to a later analysis, parvovirus B19, influenza, CMV and Epstein-Barr virus appeared linked to several top co-occurrence clusters. In both the original and validation cohorts, the classifier was reported to diagnose cytomegalovirus status with high specificity and sensitivity. The presence/absence analyses assumed that sequencing depth was roughly uniform across donors, and that assumption may not be true. Strong co-occurrence of HLA alleles, especially DR and DQ, made assigning TCR associations to individual alleles difficult. A later analysis associated about 17,000 TCR beta sequences with specific HLA alleles at a false discovery rate of 0.05. In an earlier analysis of around 600 of the donors, most TCR beta V segments were observed in productive rearrangements about 87% or about 30% of the time, broadly matching IMGT annotations. The cohort was sequenced for TCR beta chains only, and without alpha or paired-chain data the features that could be detected were limited. According to a later analysis, TCR association rates differed among HLA loci, with DRB1 alleles showing the most associated TCRs and HLA-C alleles showing the fewest. In the study, approximately 150 TCR beta chains were listed as associated with cytomegalovirus. A few of the identified cytomegalovirus-associated TCR beta chains were confirmed in vitro to be specific for cytomegalovirus antigens. A further reported finding was that TCR beta sequences accurately predicted the HLA-A and HLA-B alleles for most subjects in the first cohort. In a later genetic analysis, fewer N-insertions in productive TCRs were reported among donors in an Asian-associated ancestry cluster than the approximately 710-donor mean. Most CMV-associated TCR beta chains appeared to be HLA-restricted in a later analysis, and the HLA associations seemed to be driven largely by CMV exposure. Correlated functional status among segregating V segments might be attributable to linkage disequilibrium, but an unknown experimental factor could not be ruled out. Because some donors lacked HLA typing at each locus, the association tests relied only on the typed subset. A cluster of highly shared sequence variants was judged likely to be a technical artifact of the sequencing pipeline.

The specimen sequenced was PBMCs. The source is a male donor in good health and CMV-seronegative. The chain is assembled from TRBV2 and TRBJ1-2; the D segment could be TRBD1, given 6 matching bases. The base sequence is TGTGCCAGCAGTGAGGGGCAGGGGATCGGCTACACCTTC. Translated, it reads CASSEGQGIGYTF. Joined to the reference TRBV2 and TRBJ1-2 proteins, this CDR3 gives the full variable domain: EPEVTQTPSHQVTQMGQEVILRCVPISNHLYFYWYRQILGQKVEFLVSFYNNEISEKSEIFDDQFSVERPDGSNFTLKIRSTKLEDSAMYFCASSEGQGIGYTFGSGTRLTVV.